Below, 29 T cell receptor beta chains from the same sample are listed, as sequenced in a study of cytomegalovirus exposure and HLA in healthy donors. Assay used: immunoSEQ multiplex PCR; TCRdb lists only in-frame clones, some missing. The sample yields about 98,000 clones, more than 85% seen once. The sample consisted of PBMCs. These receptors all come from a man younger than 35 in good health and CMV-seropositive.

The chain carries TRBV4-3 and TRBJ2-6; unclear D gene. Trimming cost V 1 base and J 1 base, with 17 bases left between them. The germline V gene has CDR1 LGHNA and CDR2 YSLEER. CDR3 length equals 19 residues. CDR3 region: CASSQAAAGFRSGANVLTF. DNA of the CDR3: TGCGCCAGCAGCCAAGCTGCAGCCGGGTTCAGATCTGGGGCCAACGTCCTGACTTTC.

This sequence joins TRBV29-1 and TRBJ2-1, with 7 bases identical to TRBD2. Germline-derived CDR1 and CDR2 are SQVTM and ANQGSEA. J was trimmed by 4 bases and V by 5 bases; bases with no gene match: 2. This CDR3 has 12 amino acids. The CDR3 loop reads CSVRREYNEQFF. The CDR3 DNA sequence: TGCAGCGTTCGGCGGGAGTACAATGAGCAGTTCTTC.

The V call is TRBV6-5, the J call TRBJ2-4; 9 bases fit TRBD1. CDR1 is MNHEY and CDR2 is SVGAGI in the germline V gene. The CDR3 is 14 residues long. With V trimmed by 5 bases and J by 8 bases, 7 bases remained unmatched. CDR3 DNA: TGTGCCAGCAGTAGGACAGGGGTGGGGGACATTCAGTACTTC. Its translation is CASSRTGVGDIQYF.

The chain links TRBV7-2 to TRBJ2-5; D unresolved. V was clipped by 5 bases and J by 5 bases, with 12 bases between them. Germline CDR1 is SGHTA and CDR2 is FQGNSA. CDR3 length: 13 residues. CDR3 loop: CASSLDLEETQYF. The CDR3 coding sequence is TGTGCCAGCAGCCTCGACTTGGAGGAGACCCAGTACTTC.

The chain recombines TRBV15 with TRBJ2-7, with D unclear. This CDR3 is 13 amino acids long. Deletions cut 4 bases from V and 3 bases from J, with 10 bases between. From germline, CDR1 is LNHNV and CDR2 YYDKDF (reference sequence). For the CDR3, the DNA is TGTGCCACCAGCAATCGGGTTGACTACGAGCAGTACTTC. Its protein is CATSNRVDYEQYF.

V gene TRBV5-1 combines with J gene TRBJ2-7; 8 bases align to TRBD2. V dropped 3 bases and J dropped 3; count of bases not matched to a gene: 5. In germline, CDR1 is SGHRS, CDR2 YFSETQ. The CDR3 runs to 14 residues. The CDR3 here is CASSSGLDIYEQYF. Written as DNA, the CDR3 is TGCGCCAGCAGCTCGGGACTAGATATCTACGAGCAGTACTTC.

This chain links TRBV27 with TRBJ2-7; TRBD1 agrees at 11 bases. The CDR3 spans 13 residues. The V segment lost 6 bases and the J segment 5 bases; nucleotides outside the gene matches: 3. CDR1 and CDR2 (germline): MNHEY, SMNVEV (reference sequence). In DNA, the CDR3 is TGTGCCAGCAGGTGGACAGGGGGCAACGAGCAGTACTTC. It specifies CASRWTGGNEQYF.

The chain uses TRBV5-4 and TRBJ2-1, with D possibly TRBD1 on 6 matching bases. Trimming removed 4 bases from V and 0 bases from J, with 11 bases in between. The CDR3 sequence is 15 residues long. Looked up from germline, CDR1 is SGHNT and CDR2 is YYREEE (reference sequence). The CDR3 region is CASSRDRSSYNEQFF. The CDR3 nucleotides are TGTGCCAGCAGCCGAGACAGGAGCTCCTACAATGAGCAGTTCTTC.

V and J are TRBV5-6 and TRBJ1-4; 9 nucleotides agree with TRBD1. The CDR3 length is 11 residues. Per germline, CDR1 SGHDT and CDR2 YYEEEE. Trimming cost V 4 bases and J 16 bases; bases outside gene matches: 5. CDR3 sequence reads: CASSPGQGQFF. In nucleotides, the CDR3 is TGTGCCAGCAGCCCGGGACAGGGCCAGTTTTTT.

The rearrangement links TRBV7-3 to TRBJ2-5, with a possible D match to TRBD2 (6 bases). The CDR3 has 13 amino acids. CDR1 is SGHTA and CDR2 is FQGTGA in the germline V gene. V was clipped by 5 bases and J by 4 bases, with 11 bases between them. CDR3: CASSQSSGETQYF. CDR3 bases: TGTGCCAGCAGCCAAAGTAGCGGAGAGACCCAGTACTTC.

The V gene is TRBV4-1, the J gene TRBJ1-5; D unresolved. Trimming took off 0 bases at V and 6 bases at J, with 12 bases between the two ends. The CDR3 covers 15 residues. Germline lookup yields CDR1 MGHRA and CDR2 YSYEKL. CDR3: CASSQDSGWAQPQHF. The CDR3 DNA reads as TGCGCCAGCAGCCAAGATAGTGGGTGGGCTCAGCCCCAGCATTTT.

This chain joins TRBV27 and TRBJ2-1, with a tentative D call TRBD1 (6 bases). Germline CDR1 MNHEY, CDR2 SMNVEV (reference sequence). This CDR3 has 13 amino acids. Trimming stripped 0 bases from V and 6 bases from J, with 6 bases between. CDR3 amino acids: CASSLSRGNEQFF. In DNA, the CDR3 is TGTGCCAGCAGTTTATCCAGGGGCAATGAGCAGTTCTTC.

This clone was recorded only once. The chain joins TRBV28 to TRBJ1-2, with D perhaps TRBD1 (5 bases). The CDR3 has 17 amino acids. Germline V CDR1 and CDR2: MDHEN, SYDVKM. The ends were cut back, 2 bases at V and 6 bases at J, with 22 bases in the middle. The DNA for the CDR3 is TGTGCCAGCAGTTTAGGGTGGGTACAGGCCCTCCAACATGGCTACACCTTC. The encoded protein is CASSLGWVQALQHGYTF.

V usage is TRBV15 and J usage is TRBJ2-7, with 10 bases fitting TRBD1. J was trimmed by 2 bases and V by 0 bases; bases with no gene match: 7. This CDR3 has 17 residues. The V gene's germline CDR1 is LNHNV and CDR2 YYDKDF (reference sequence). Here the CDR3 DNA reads TGTGCCACCAGCAGAGATTTGGGACAGGGGAAAACCTACGAGCAGTACTTC. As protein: CATSRDLGQGKTYEQYF.

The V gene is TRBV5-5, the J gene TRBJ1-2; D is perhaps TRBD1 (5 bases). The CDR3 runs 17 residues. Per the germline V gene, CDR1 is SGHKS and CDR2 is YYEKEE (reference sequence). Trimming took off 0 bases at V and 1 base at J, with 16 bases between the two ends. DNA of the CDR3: TGTGCCAGCAGCTTGGATGTAGGTGACAGAGATAACTATGGCTACACCTTC. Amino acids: CASSLDVGDRDNYGYTF.

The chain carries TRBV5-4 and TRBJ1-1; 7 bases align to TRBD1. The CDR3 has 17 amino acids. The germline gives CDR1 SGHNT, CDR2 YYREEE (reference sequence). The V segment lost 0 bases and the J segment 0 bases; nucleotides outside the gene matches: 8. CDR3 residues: CASSLALSTGLNTEAFF. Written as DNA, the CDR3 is TGTGCCAGCAGCTTGGCCCTCTCGACAGGGTTGAACACTGAAGCTTTCTTT.

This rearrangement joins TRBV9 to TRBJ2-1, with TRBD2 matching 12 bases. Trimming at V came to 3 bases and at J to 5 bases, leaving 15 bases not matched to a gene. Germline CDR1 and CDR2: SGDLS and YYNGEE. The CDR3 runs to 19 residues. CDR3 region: CASSGPGTSGLAPNNEQFF. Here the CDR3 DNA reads TGTGCCAGCAGCGGACCCGGGACTAGCGGGTTAGCCCCTAACAATGAGCAGTTCTTC.

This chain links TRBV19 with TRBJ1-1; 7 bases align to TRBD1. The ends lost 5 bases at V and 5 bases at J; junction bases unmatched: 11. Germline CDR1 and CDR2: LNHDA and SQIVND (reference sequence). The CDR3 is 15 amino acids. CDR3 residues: CASSLKQTGLTEAFF. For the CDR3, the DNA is TGTGCCAGTAGTCTCAAACAGACAGGGCTAACTGAAGCTTTCTTT.

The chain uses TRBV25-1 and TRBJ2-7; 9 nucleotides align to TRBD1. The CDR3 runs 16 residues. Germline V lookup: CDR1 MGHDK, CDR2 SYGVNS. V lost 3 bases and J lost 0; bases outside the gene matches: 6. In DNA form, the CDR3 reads TGTGCCAGCAGTGAGGTAGGACAGGGGAACTCCTACGAGCAGTACTTC. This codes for CASSEVGQGNSYEQYF.

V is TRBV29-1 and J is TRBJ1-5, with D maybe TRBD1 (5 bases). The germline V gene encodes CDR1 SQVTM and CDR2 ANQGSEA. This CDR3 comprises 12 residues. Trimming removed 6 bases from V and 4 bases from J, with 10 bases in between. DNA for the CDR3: TGCAGCGTGATGGACATTAATCAGCCCCAGCATTTT. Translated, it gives CSVMDINQPQHF. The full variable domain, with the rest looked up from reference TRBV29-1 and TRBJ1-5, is SAVISQKPSRDICQRGTSLTIQCQVDSQVTMMFWYRQQPGQSLTLIATANQGSEATYESGFVIDKFPISRPNLTFSTLTVSNMSPEDSSIYLCSVMDINQPQHFGDGTRLSIL.

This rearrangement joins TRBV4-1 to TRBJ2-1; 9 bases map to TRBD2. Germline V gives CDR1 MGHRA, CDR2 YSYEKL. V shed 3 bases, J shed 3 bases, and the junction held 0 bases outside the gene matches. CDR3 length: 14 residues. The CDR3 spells CASSQTSGYNEQFF. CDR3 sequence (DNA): TGCGCCAGCAGCCAGACTAGCGGCTACAATGAGCAGTTCTTC.

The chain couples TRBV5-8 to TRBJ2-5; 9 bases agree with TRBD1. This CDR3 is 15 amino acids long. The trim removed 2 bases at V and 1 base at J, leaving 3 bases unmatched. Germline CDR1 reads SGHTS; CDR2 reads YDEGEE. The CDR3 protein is CASSFQQGAQETQYF. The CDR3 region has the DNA TGTGCCAGCAGCTTCCAACAGGGGGCCCAAGAGACCCAGTACTTC.

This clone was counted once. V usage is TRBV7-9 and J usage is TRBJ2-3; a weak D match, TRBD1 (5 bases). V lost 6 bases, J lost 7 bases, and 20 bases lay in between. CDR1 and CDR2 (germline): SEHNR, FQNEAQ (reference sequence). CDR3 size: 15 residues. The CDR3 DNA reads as TGTGCCAGCAGGGTTTTAGGGGTTAATGAACATACGCAGTATTTT. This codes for CASRVLGVNEHTQYF.

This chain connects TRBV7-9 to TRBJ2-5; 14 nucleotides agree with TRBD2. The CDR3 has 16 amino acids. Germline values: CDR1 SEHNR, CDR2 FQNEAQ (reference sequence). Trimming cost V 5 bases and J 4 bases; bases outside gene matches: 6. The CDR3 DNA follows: TGTGCCAGCAGCAAAGTCGGGACTAGCGGGAGAGAGACCCAGTACTTC. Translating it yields CASSKVGTSGRETQYF.

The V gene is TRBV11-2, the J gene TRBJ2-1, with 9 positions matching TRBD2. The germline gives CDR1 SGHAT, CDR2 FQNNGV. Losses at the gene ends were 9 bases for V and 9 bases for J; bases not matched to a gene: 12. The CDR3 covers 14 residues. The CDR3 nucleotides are TGTGCCAGTCGGATAGCGGGAGACGGAGGTGAGCAGTTCTTC. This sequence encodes CASRIAGDGGEQFF.

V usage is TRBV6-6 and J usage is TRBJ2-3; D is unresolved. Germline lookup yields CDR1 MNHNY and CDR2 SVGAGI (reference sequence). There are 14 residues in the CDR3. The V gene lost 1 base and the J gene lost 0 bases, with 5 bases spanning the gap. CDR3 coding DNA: TGTGCCAGCAGTTACTTGGGCAGCACAGATACGCAGTATTTT. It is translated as CASSYLGSTDTQYF.

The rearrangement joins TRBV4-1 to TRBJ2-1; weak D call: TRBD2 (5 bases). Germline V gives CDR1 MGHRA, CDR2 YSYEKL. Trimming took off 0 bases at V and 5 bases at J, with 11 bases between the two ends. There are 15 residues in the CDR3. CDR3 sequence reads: CASSQDPGTDNEQFF. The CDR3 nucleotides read TGCGCCAGCAGCCAAGATCCGGGAACCGACAATGAGCAGTTCTTC.

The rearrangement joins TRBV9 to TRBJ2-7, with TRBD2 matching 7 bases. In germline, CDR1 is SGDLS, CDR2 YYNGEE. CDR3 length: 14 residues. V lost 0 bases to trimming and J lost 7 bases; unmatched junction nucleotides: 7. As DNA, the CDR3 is TGTGCCAGCAGCGTAGCGGGAGGCCTTAATGAGCAGTACTTC. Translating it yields CASSVAGGLNEQYF.

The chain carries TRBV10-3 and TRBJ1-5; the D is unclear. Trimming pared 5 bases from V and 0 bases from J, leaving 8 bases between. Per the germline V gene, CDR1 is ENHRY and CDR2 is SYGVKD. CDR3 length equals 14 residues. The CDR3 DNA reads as TGTGCCATCAGTACTTCAGGTAGCAATCAGCCCCAGCATTTT. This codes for CAISTSGSNQPQHF.